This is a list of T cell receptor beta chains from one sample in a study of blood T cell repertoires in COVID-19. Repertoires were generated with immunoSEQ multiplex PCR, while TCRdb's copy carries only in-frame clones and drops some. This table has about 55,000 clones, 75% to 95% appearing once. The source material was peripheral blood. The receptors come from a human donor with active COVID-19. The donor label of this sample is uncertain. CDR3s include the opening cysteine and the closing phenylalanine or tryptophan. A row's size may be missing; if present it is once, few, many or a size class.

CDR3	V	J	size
CASSRQTRNTEAFF	TRBV7-8	TRBJ1-1	once
CASSQGQPNSPLHF	TRBV3-1/TRBV3-2	TRBJ1-6	.
CASSQQGNTEAFF	TRBV18	TRBJ1-1	.
CASSVLVAELDTQYF	TRBV2	TRBJ2-3	.
CASSYSGYRGGTEAFF	TRBV6-2/TRBV6-3	TRBJ1-1	.
CASSPRTVFYGYTF	TRBV5-6	TRBJ1-2	.
CASSPIAGNGYTF	TRBV18	TRBJ1-2	once
CASSLGLAGVYNEQFF	TRBV7-7	TRBJ2-1	.
CASSAGTQGANEKLFF	TRBV9	TRBJ1-4	few
CASSQRTGGIYYGYTF	TRBV5-6	TRBJ1-2	.
CASSSSSTGRYGYTF	TRBV7-9	TRBJ1-2	.
CAWSRDRRTGDQETQYF	TRBV30	TRBJ2-5	once
CASSPPAGGNTEAFF	TRBV18	TRBJ1-1	.
CASSATSVFTDTQYF	TRBV25-1	TRBJ2-3	.
CASRLGAEKEQFF	TRBV28	TRBJ2-1	.
CASSLPDGLAGGPPGELFF	TRBV7-6	TRBJ2-2	.
CASSLGGGQGEQFF	TRBV5-1	TRBJ2-1	.
CASSIIPDRDFQVRADTQYF	TRBV7-8	TRBJ2-3	.
CASHRSPQNTGELFF	TRBV27	TRBJ2-2	.
CASSAPTGDPSYNEQFF	TRBV9	TRBJ2-1	.
CSVSRENEQYF	TRBV20-1	TRBJ2-7	.
CASSPGTDIYEQYF	TRBV18	TRBJ2-7	.
CASRSTGDNEKLFF	TRBV19	TRBJ1-4	.
CASRGLADYEQYF	TRBV27	TRBJ2-7	.
CASSPGTDEKLFF	TRBV7-9	TRBJ1-4	few
CASSDTGTGANQPQHF	TRBV5-8	TRBJ1-5	.
CASSLAAVPEPQDF	TRBV5-1	TRBJ2-7	.
CASSQKKTYEQYF	TRBV7-9	TRBJ2-7	.
CSVGVAGGPSTLDF	TRBV29-1	TRBJ2-3	.
CASSLTAGGVRNEQFF	TRBV5-1	TRBJ2-1	.
CASRRFTGVQEKLFF	TRBV6-5	TRBJ1-4	.
CASILTSGSLDYNEQFF	TRBV10-2	TRBJ2-1	.
CASSSSLAGGLNEQFF	TRBV5-1	TRBJ2-1	.
CASFLGAYNSPLHF	TRBV2	TRBJ1-6	.
CSASAPTGGYTF	TRBV20-1	TRBJ1-2	.
CASRATSSGELFF	TRBV27	TRBJ2-2	.
CASSLQGAYEQYF	TRBV5-4	TRBJ2-7	.
CASSETQVVRPEQYF	TRBV6-1	TRBJ2-7	.
CASSYLAGKSPLHF	TRBV6-6	TRBJ1-6	.
CASSQRGGVGQFF	TRBV4-1	TRBJ2-1	.
CASGAWRAPYEQYF	TRBV12-5	TRBJ2-7	.
CASSLATGNEKLFF	TRBV7-9	TRBJ1-4	few
CASSPLLGSPNTGELFF	TRBV5-6	TRBJ2-2	.
CASRVHGSDTQYF	TRBV5-1	TRBJ2-3	.
CASSRQGIGPLLEQYF	TRBV28	TRBJ2-7	.